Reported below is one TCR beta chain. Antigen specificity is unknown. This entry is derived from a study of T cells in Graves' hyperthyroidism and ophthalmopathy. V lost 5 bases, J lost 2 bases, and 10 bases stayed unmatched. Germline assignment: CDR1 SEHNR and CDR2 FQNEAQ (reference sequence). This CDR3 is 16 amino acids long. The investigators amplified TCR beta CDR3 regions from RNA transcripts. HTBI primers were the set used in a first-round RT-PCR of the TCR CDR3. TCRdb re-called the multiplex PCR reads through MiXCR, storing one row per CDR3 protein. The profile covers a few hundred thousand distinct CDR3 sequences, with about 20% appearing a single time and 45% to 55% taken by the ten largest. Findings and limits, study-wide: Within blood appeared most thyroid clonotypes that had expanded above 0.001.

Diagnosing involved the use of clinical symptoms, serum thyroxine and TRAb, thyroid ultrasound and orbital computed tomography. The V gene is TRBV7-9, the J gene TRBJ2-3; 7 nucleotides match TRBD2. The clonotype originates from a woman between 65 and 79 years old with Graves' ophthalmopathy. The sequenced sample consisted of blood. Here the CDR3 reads CASSPSGGTATDTQYF. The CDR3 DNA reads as TGTGCCAGCAGCCCCTCCGGGGGGACCGCCACAGATACGCAGTATTTT.